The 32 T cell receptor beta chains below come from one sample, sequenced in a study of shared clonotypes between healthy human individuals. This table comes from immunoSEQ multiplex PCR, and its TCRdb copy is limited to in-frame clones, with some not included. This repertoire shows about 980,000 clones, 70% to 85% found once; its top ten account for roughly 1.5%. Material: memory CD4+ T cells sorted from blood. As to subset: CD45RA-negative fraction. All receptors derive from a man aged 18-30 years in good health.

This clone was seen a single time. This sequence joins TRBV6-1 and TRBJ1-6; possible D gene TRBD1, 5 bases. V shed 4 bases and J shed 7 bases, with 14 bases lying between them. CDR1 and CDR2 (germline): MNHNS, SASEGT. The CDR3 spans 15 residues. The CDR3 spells CASSGLWGSNSPLHF. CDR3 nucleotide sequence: TGTGCCAGCAGTGGCTTGTGGGGGTCCAATTCACCCCTCCACTTT.

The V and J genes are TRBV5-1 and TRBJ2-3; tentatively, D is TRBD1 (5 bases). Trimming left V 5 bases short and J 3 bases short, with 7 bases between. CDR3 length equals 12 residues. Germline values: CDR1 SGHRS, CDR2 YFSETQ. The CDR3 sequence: CASRGATDTQYF. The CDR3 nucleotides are TGCGCCAGCAGAGGGGCAACAGATACGCAGTATTTT.

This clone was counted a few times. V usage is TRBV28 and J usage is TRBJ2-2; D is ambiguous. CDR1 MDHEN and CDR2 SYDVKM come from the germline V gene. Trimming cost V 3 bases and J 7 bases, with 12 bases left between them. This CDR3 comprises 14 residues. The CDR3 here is CASSLETLGGELFF. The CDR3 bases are TGTGCCAGCAGTTTGGAGACTTTAGGCGGGGAGCTGTTTTTT.

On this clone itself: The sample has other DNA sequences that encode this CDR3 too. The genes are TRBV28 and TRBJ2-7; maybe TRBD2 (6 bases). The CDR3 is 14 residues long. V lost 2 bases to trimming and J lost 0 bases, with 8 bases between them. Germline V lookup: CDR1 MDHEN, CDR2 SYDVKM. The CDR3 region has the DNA TGTGCCAGCAGTTTAGCGGGGAGCTCCTACGAGCAGTACTTC. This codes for CASSLAGSSYEQYF.

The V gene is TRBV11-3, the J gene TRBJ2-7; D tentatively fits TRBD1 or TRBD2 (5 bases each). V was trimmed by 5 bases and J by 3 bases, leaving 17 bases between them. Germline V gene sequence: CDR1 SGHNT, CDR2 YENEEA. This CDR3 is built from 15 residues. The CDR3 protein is CASSLQTGPNYEQYF. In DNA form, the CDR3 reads TGTGCCAGCAGCCTACAAACGGGACCGAACTACGAGCAGTACTTC. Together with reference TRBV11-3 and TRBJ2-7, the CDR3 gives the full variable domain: EAGVVQSPRYKIIEKKQPVAFWCNPISGHNTLYWYLQNLGQGPELLIRYENEEAVDDSQLPKDRFSAERLKGVDSTLKIQPAELGDSAVYLCASSLQTGPNYEQYFGPGTRLTVT.

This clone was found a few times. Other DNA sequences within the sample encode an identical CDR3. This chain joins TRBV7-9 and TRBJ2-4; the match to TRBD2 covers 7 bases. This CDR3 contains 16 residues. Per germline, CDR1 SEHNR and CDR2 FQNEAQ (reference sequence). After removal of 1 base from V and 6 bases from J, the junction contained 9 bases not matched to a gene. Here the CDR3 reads CASSLGSGGLGNIQYF. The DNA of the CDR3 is TGTGCCAGCAGCTTAGGTTCCGGGGGGTTAGGAAACATTCAGTACTTC.

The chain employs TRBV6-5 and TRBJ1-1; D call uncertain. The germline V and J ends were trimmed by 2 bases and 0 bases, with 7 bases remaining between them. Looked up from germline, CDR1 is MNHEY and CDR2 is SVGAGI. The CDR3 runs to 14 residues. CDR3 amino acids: CASSYGAVNTEAFF. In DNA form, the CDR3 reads TGTGCCAGCAGTTACGGCGCCGTGAACACTGAAGCTTTCTTT.

The chain's CDR3 is CASSPHMLPARYF. CDR3 DNA: TGTGCCAGCAGTCCTCATATGCTCCCGGCTCGGTATTTT. V usage is TRBV6-5 and J usage is TRBJ2-3; D is unresolved. The ends were cut back, 5 bases at V and 14 bases at J, with 20 bases in the middle. CDR1 is MNHEY, CDR2 SVGAGI, per germline. The CDR3 extends over 13 amino acids.

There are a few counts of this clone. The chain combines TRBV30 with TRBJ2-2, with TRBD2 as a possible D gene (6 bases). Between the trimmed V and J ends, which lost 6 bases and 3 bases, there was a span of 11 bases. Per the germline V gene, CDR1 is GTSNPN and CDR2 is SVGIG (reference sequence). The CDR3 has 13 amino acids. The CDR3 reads CACGRGDTGELFF. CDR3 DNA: TGTGCCTGCGGTCGCGGGGACACCGGGGAGCTGTTTTTT.

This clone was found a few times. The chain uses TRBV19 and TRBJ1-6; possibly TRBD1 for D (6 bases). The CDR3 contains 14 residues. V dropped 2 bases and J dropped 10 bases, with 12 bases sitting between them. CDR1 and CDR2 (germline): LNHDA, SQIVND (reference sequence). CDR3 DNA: TGTGCCAGTAGTATAACGGGGGCCGAATCACCCCTCCACTTT. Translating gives CASSITGAESPLHF.

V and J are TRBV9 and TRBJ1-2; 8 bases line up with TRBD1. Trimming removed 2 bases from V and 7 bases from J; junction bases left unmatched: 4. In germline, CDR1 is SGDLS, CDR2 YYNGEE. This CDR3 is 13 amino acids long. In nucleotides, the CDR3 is TGTGCCAGCAGCGTCGGACAGGGCTTTGGCTACACCTTC. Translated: CASSVGQGFGYTF. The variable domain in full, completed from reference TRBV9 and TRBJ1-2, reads DSGVTQTPKHLITATGQRVTLRCSPRSGDLSVYWYQQSLDQGLQFLIQYYNGEERAKGNILERFSAQQFPDLHSELNLSSLELGDSALYFCASSVGQGFGYTFGSGTRLTVV.

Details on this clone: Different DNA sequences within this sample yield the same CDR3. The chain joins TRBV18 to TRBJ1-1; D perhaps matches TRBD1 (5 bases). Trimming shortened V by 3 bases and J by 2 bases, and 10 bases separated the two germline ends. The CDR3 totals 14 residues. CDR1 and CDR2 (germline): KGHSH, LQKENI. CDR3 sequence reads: CASSPRDGNTEAFF. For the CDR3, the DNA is TGTGCCAGCTCACCCCGGGACGGAAACACTGAAGCTTTCTTT.

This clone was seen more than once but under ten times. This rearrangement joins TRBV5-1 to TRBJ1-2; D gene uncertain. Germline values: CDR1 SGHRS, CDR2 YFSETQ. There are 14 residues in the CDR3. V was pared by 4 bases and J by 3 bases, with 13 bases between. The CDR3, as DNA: TGCGCCAGCAGCCTATCAAGGGTAGACTATGGCTACACCTTC. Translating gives CASSLSRVDYGYTF.

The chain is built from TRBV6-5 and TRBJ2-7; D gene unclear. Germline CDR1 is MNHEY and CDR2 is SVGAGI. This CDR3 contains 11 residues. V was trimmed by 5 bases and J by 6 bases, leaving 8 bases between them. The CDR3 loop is CASSRSGEQYF. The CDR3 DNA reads TGTGCCAGCAGTCGGTCCGGCGAGCAGTACTTC.

Written as DNA, the CDR3 is TGTGCCAGTAGTTTGGGTTTCTCCTACGAGCAGTACTTC. It yields the protein CASSLGFSYEQYF. The rearrangement uses TRBV19 and TRBJ2-7, with no clear D. Deletions cut 5 bases from V and 0 bases from J, with 8 bases between. Germline assignment: CDR1 LNHDA and CDR2 SQIVND (reference sequence). The CDR3 sequence is 13 residues long. Using reference TRBV19 and TRBJ2-7 for the parts outside the CDR3, the full variable domain is DGGITQSPKYLFRKEGQNVTLSCEQNLNHDAMYWYRQDPGQGLRLIYYSQIVNDFQKGDIAEGYSVSREKKESFPLTVTSAQKNPTAFYLCASSLGFSYEQYFGPGTRLTVT.

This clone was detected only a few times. CDR3 residues: CASNTGTKRSPLHF. The CDR3 region has the DNA TGTGCCAGCAACACCGGGACGAAGAGGTCACCCCTCCACTTT. The chain employs TRBV5-6 and TRBJ1-6, with a weak D call TRBD1 (5 bases). The CDR3 extends over 14 amino acids. V was clipped by 6 bases and J by 10 bases, with 17 bases between them. Germline V gene sequence: CDR1 SGHDT, CDR2 YYEEEE.

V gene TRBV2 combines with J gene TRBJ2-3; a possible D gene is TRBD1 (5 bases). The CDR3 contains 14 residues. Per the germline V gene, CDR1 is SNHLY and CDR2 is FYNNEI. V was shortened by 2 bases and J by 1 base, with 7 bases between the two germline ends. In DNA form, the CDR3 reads TGTGCCAGCAGTGAACAGGGCCGCACAGATACGCAGTATTTT. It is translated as CASSEQGRTDTQYF.

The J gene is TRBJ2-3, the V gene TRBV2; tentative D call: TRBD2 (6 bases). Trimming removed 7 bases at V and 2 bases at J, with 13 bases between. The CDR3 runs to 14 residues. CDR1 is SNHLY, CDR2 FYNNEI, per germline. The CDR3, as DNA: TGTGCCAGCAAGTCAGGGACTTCCACAGATACGCAGTATTTT. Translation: CASKSGTSTDTQYF.

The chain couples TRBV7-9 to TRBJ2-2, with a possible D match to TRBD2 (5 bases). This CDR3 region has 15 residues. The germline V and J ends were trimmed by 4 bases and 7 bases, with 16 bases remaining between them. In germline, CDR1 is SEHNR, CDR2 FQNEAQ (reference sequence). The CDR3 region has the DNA TGTGCCAGCAGCTCGCTCAGCGGTGGAATCGGGGAGCTGTTTTTT. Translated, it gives CASSSLSGGIGELFF.

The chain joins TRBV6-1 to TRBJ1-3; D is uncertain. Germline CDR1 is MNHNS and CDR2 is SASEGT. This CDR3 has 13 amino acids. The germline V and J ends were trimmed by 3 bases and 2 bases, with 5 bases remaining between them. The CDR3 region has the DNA TGTGCCAGCAGTGACGGTCCTGGAAACACCATATATTTT. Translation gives CASSDGPGNTIYF.

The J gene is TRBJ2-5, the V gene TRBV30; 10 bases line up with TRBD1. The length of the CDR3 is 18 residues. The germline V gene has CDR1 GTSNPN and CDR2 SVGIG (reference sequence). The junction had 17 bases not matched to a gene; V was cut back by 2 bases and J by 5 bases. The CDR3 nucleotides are TGTGCCTGGAGTCCCTTCTGGACAGGGGGAAGATTACGTGAGACCCAGTACTTC. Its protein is CAWSPFWTGGRLRETQYF.

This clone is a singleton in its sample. The CDR3 sequence is CASSSNYVRTYNEQFF. CDR3 sequence (DNA): TGTGCCAGCAGCTCAAATTACGTGCGGACCTACAATGAGCAGTTCTTC. The J gene is TRBJ2-1, the V gene TRBV7-6; D is unclear. Trimming left V 4 bases short and J 2 bases short, with 15 bases between. The CDR3 extends over 16 amino acids. From germline, CDR1 is SGHVS and CDR2 FNYEAQ.

Written as DNA, the CDR3 is TGCGCCAGCAGCCATCCCAATCCGGGAGCTACTTATGACAATGAGCAGTTCTTC. Its translation: CASSHPNPGATYDNEQFF. V and J are TRBV4-1 and TRBJ2-1, with a possible D match to TRBD2 (6 bases). CDR1 MGHRA and CDR2 YSYEKL come from the germline V gene. V was shortened by 3 bases and J by 5 bases, with 23 bases between the two germline ends. This CDR3 contains 18 residues.

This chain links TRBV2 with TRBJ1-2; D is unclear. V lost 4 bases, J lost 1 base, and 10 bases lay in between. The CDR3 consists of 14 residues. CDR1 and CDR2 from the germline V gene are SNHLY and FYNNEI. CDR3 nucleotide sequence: TGTGCCAGCAGTGTTGACGGATATAACTATGGCTACACCTTC. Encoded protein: CASSVDGYNYGYTF.

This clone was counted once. Here the CDR3 reads CASSSSDWSNQPQHF. In DNA form, the CDR3 reads TGTGCCAGTAGTTCCAGCGACTGGAGCAATCAGCCCCAGCATTTT. J is TRBJ1-5 and V is TRBV19, with D uncertain. CDR3 length: 15 residues. Trimming pared 5 bases from V and 1 base from J, leaving 12 bases between. CDR1 is LNHDA, CDR2 SQIVND, per germline (reference sequence).

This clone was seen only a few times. Here the CDR3 DNA reads TGTGCCAGCTCATTTGCAGGGACTGGGGCCAACGTCCTGACTTTC. Its protein is CASSFAGTGANVLTF. The V call is TRBV18, the J call TRBJ2-6; possible D gene TRBD1, 5 bases. Trimming stripped 5 bases from V and 2 bases from J, with 10 bases between. CDR1 and CDR2 (germline): KGHSH, LQKENI. The CDR3 contains 15 residues.

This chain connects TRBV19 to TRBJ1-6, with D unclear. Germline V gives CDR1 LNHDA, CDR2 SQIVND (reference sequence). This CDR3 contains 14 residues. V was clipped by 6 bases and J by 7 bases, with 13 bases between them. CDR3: CASRRGLENSPLHF. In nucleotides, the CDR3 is TGTGCCAGTAGGAGAGGTTTGGAAAATTCACCCCTCCACTTT.

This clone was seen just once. The CDR3 loop reads CASSEGNQETQYF. The DNA of the CDR3 is TGTGCCAGCAGCGAGGGGAACCAAGAGACCCAGTACTTC. The chain is built from TRBV7-3 and TRBJ2-5; either TRBD1 or TRBD2 may supply D (5 bases each). V lost 5 bases, J lost 0 bases, and 7 bases lay in between. The CDR3 has 13 residues. From germline, CDR1 is SGHTA and CDR2 FQGTGA.

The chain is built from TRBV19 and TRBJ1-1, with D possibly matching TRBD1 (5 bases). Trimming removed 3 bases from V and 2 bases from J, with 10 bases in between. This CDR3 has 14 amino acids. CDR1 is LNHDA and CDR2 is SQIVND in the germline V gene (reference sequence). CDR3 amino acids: CASSILGRNTEAFF. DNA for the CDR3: TGTGCCAGTAGTATTTTGGGGCGTAACACTGAAGCTTTCTTT.

Here the CDR3 reads CASSFEGIGTDTQYF. The CDR3 DNA is TGTGCCAGCAGCTTTGAGGGAATCGGAACAGATACGCAGTATTTT. V gene TRBV7-2 combines with J gene TRBJ2-3; perhaps TRBD2 as D (5 bases). Trimming took 3 bases from V and 3 from J, leaving 13 bases between them. Germline lookup yields CDR1 SGHTA and CDR2 FQGNSA. The CDR3 length is 15 residues.

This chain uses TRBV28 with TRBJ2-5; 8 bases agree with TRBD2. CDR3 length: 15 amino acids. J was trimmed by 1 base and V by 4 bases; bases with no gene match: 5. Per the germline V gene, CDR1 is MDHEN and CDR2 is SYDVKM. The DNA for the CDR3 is TGTGCCAGCAGTTCTCGGGGGGGGTCCCAAGAGACCCAGTACTTC. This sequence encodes CASSSRGGSQETQYF.

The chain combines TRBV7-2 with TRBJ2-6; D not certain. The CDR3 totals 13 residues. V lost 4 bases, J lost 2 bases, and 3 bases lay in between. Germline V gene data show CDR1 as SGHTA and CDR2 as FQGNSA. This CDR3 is CASSWAGANVLTF. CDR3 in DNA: TGTGCCAGCAGCTGGGCTGGGGCCAACGTCCTGACTTTC.